The 6 T cell receptor beta chains given below trace back to one sample, sequenced in a study of graft-versus-host responses after intestinal transplantation. TCRdb's copy holds only in-frame clones and misses some; the assay was immunoSEQ multiplex PCR. This repertoire shows fewer than 70,000 clones, roughly 92% found once; its top ten account for around 7%. The sample was bone marrow, taken nearly 750 days after intestinal transplantation. The source is a human patient who received an intestinal transplant, so some T cells may come from the graft donor.

The J gene is TRBJ1-3, the V gene TRBV28; D gene unclear. The CDR3 has 13 residues. Germline values: CDR1 MDHEN, CDR2 SYDVKM. The germline V and J ends were trimmed by 10 bases and 0 bases, with 10 bases remaining between them. CDR3 sequence reads: CATRSGSGNTIYF. The CDR3 nucleotides read TGTGCCACCCGGAGTGGCTCTGGAAACACCATATATTTT.

This clone is deemed large. V is TRBV6-1 and J is TRBJ2-7; D is perhaps TRBD1 (6 bases). The CDR3 sequence is 14 residues long. Germline V gene lookup returns CDR1 MNHNS and CDR2 SASEGT. The V end was cut by 1 base, the J end by 0 bases, with 7 bases between. The CDR3 nucleotides are TGTGCCAGCAGTGAAGGGGACACCTCCTACGAGCAGTACTTC. It specifies CASSEGDTSYEQYF.

The sample holds a few counts of this clone. V gene TRBV6-5 combines with J gene TRBJ2-5; tentative D call: TRBD1 (6 bases). Trimming took 0 bases from V and 4 from J, leaving 12 bases between them. Germline V CDR1 and CDR2: MNHEY, SVGAGI. The CDR3 is 15 residues long. The CDR3 sequence is CASSYSMGAGETQYF. DNA for the CDR3: TGTGCCAGCAGTTACTCGATGGGGGCTGGAGAGACCCAGTACTTC.

V usage is TRBV10-3 and J usage is TRBJ1-5; tentatively, D is TRBD1 (6 bases). The CDR3 contains 18 residues. V was pared by 2 bases and J by 0 bases, with 17 bases between. Germline lookup yields CDR1 ENHRY and CDR2 SYGVKD. This chain's CDR3 is CAISEESQGLYSNQPQHF. CDR3 coding DNA: TGTGCCATCAGTGAGGAAAGCCAGGGGTTATATAGCAATCAGCCCCAGCATTTT.

This chain connects TRBV11-2 to TRBJ2-5; no clear D. The DNA end is a closer match to TRBJ2-7, so the J assignment may be wrong. This CDR3 is built from 12 residues. Germline V lookup: CDR1 SGHAT, CDR2 FQNNGV. CDR3 sequence reads: CASRPSSYEQYF. In nucleotides, the CDR3 is TGTGCCAGCAGGCCGAGCTCCTACGAGCAGTACTTC.

The CDR3 DNA sequence: TGTGCCTGGAGTGTAGTGTACCGGGAGACCCAGTACTTC. It specifies CAWSVVYRETQYF. The chain recombines TRBV30 with TRBJ2-5; D is undetermined. The V end lost 0 bases, the J end lost 5 bases, and 10 bases lay between the germline ends. Looked up from germline, CDR1 is GTSNPN and CDR2 is SVGIG (reference sequence). The CDR3 spans 13 residues.